A single sample is the source of the 32 T cell receptor beta chains below, sequenced in a study of glioma-infiltrating T cells after dendritic cell vaccination. Generated by immunoSEQ multiplex PCR, the TCRdb table keeps only in-frame clones and is missing some. The sample has tens of thousands of clones, more than 75% seen once. The starting material was blood, obtained before dendritic cell vaccination. These receptors all come from a human donor with glioblastoma.

This clone was counted only a few times. The rearrangement joins TRBV4-1 to TRBJ2-7; tentative D call: TRBD2 (5 bases). Per germline, CDR1 MGHRA and CDR2 YSYEKL. Trimming stripped 1 base from V and 2 bases from J, with 9 bases between. This CDR3 spans 14 amino acids. CDR3 coding DNA: TGCGCCAGCAGCCAAGGGCAGAGGGCCTACGAGCAGTACTTC. It yields the protein CASSQGQRAYEQYF.

The J gene is TRBJ2-7, the V gene TRBV14; 8 nucleotides align to TRBD2. J was trimmed by 2 bases and V by 3 bases; bases with no gene match: 3. This CDR3 region has 14 residues. The germline V gene has CDR1 SGHDN and CDR2 FVKESK. The CDR3 DNA sequence: TGTGCCAGCAGCCACCGGGGGGGGACCTACGAGCAGTACTTC. It codes for CASSHRGGTYEQYF.

The chain links TRBV7-6 to TRBJ1-4; D might be TRBD1 (5 bases). The ends were cut back, 3 bases at V and 0 bases at J, with 11 bases in the middle. The CDR3 is 16 residues long. Germline loops: CDR1 SGHVS, CDR2 FNYEAQ. The CDR3 nucleotides read TGTGCCAGCAGCTTGAACAGGCCGGCAACTAATGAAAAACTGTTTTTT. Translated, it gives CASSLNRPATNEKLFF.

J is TRBJ2-3 and V is TRBV9; perhaps TRBD2 as D (6 bases). The V and J ends lost 0 bases and 6 bases respectively, with 11 bases between them. Germline V gene sequence: CDR1 SGDLS, CDR2 YYNGEE. The CDR3 length is 14 residues. Written as DNA, the CDR3 is TGTGCCAGCAGCGTAGGGGACTCCCTCGATACGCAGTATTTT. Its protein product is CASSVGDSLDTQYF.

This chain joins TRBV29-1 and TRBJ2-2; 8 bases align to TRBD1. The CDR3 totals 17 residues. The J segment lost 1 base and the V segment lost 2 bases, leaving 9 bases of the junction unmatched. The germline V gene has CDR1 SQVTM and CDR2 ANQGSEA. CDR3 protein: CSVETGRGTGNTGELFF. CDR3 in DNA: TGCAGCGTTGAAACGGGTCGGGGGACAGGGAACACCGGGGAGCTGTTTTTT.

The chain carries TRBV7-6 and TRBJ2-3, with 12 bases identical to TRBD2. The CDR3 runs to 16 residues. V lost 4 bases and J lost 2; bases outside the gene matches: 4. Germline assignment: CDR1 SGHVS and CDR2 FNYEAQ. CDR3 bases: TGTGCCAGCAGCTCGCTAGCGGGAGGGACCACAGATACGCAGTATTTT. Translated: CASSSLAGGTTDTQYF. Full variable domain (remainder filled in from reference TRBV7-6 and TRBJ2-3): GAGVSQSPRYKVTKRGQDVALRCDPISGHVSLYWYRQALGQGPEFLTYFNYEAQQDKSGLPNDRFSAERPEGSISTLTIQRTEQRDSAMYRCASSSLAGGTTDTQYFGPGTRLTVL.

This clone was observed a few times. The gene calls are TRBV7-2 and TRBJ2-7, with no clear D. This CDR3 region has 12 residues. Germline CDR1 is SGHTA and CDR2 is FQGNSA. Trimming shortened V by 5 bases and J by 3 bases, and 8 bases separated the two germline ends. The CDR3 sequence: CASSKTSYEQYF. Written as DNA, the CDR3 is TGTGCCAGCAGCAAGACAAGCTACGAGCAGTACTTC.

This chain uses TRBV10-2 with TRBJ2-7, with 7 bases lining up with TRBD2. The CDR3 consists of 14 residues. The J segment lost 4 bases and the V segment lost 3 bases, leaving 6 bases of the junction unmatched. Germline V gene lookup returns CDR1 WSHSY and CDR2 SAAADI. This chain's CDR3 is CASSEGGSAYEQYF. The DNA for the CDR3 is TGCGCCAGCAGTGAAGGCGGGAGCGCATACGAGCAGTACTTC.

In regard to this clone: The sample has other DNA sequences that encode this CDR3 too. This chain connects TRBV2 to TRBJ1-2, with D perhaps TRBD1 (6 bases). CDR1 is SNHLY, CDR2 FYNNEI, per germline. The CDR3 contains 11 residues. V was pared by 6 bases and J by 8 bases, with 10 bases between. The CDR3 reads CASRTGHGYTF. CDR3 sequence (DNA): TGTGCCAGCAGAACAGGGCACGGCTACACCTTC.

The chain links TRBV5-1 to TRBJ2-1, with TRBD2 matching over 10 bases. The CDR3 sequence is 17 residues long. V lost 4 bases and J lost 2; bases outside the gene matches: 9. Germline CDR1 SGHRS, CDR2 YFSETQ. In nucleotides, the CDR3 is TGCGCCAGCAGCCGTTTCCTAACTAGCGGGACCTACAATGAGCAGTTCTTC. It codes for CASSRFLTSGTYNEQFF.

This clone was seen only once. V is TRBV5-1 and J is TRBJ2-2; possibly TRBD2 for D (6 bases). Trimming removed 1 base from V and 3 bases from J, with 10 bases in between. The CDR3 is 15 amino acids. From germline, CDR1 is SGHRS and CDR2 YFSETQ. CDR3 DNA: TGCGCCAGCAGCTTGAAATCGGGGGACACCGGGGAGCTGTTTTTT. It specifies CASSLKSGDTGELFF.

This chain joins TRBV7-6 and TRBJ1-1; D unresolved. Deletions cut 0 bases from V and 6 bases from J, with 8 bases between. Looked up from germline, CDR1 is SGHVS and CDR2 is FNYEAQ. This CDR3 is built from 13 residues. Here the CDR3 DNA reads TGTGCCAGCAGCTTAGCGCGAACGGCTGAAGCTTTCTTT. Its translation: CASSLARTAEAFF.

The chain links TRBV10-1 to TRBJ2-1, with 11 bases identical to TRBD2. CDR1 is WNHNN, CDR2 SYGVQD, per germline (reference sequence). Unmatched junction bases numbered 1, after V lost 3 bases and J lost 6 bases. The CDR3 loop spans 14 amino acids. The CDR3 DNA is TGCGCCAGCAGTGAAGGGACTAGCGGCAATGAGCAGTTCTTC. Translation gives CASSEGTSGNEQFF.

The chain uses TRBV25-1 and TRBJ2-2; a weak D match, TRBD2 (6 bases). The ends were cut back, 4 bases at V and 4 bases at J, with 10 bases in the middle. This CDR3 spans 14 amino acids. Germline assignment: CDR1 MGHDK and CDR2 SYGVNS. The CDR3 spells CASSVLGGTGELFF. The CDR3 nucleotides are TGTGCCAGCAGTGTCCTGGGGGGCACCGGGGAGCTGTTTTTT. Full variable domain (rest looked up from reference TRBV25-1 and TRBJ2-2): EADIYQTPRYLVIGTGKKITLECSQTMGHDKMYWYQQDPGMELHLIHYSYGVNSTEKGDLSSESTVSRIRTEHFPLTLESARPSHTSQYLCASSVLGGTGELFFGEGSRLTVL.

The V and J genes are TRBV10-2 and TRBJ2-7; a weak D match, TRBD2 (5 bases). V lost 9 bases and J lost 3, with 15 bases in between. The CDR3 totals 13 residues. The germline V gene encodes CDR1 WSHSY and CDR2 SAAADI. The CDR3 sequence is CASIGGRGYEQYF. CDR3 coding DNA: TGCGCCAGTATTGGTGGCCGGGGCTACGAGCAGTACTTC.

The CDR3 loop is CASSLTGGIYGYTF. The CDR3 coding sequence is TGTGCCAGCAGTTTGACAGGGGGCATCTATGGCTACACCTTC. The chain carries TRBV28 and TRBJ1-2; 10 bases map to TRBD1. Trimming at V came to 3 bases and at J to 4 bases, leaving 2 bases not matched to a gene. Germline values: CDR1 MDHEN, CDR2 SYDVKM. The CDR3 extends over 14 amino acids.

The gene calls are TRBV2 and TRBJ2-3, with D possibly being TRBD1 (5 bases). Germline V lookup: CDR1 SNHLY, CDR2 FYNNEI. This CDR3 is 13 amino acids long. V dropped 4 bases and J dropped 10 bases, with 15 bases sitting between them. CDR3 in amino acids: CASSVIFGRAQYF. The CDR3 bases are TGTGCCAGCAGTGTAATCTTCGGCAGGGCGCAGTATTTT.

This rearrangement joins TRBV25-1 to TRBJ2-5; 10 bases fit TRBD2. From germline, CDR1 is MGHDK and CDR2 SYGVNS. V dropped 5 bases and J dropped 4; count of bases not matched to a gene: 13. The CDR3 contains 17 residues. The CDR3 protein is CASSSGLAVAKGETQYF. In nucleotides, the CDR3 is TGTGCCAGCAGTTCAGGACTAGCGGTCGCGAAGGGAGAGACCCAGTACTTC.

V is TRBV5-1 and J is TRBJ1-4; 12 nucleotides line up with TRBD1. The CDR3 length is 17 residues. The trim removed 4 bases at V and 0 bases at J, leaving 4 bases unmatched. Germline lookup yields CDR1 SGHRS and CDR2 YFSETQ. The CDR3, as DNA: TGCGCCAGCAGCAGGGGACAGGGGGCGGCAACTAATGAAAAACTGTTTTTT. It codes for CASSRGQGAATNEKLFF.

V gene TRBV14 combines with J gene TRBJ2-1; 7 nucleotides match TRBD2. Germline-derived CDR1 and CDR2 are SGHDN and FVKESK. Losses at the gene ends were 4 bases for V and 0 bases for J; bases not matched to a gene: 6. The CDR3 has 16 amino acids. CDR3 residues: CASSPLGGSSYNEQFF. The CDR3, as DNA: TGTGCCAGCAGCCCTCTCGGCGGGAGCTCCTACAATGAGCAGTTCTTC.

The V gene is TRBV7-8, the J gene TRBJ2-5; 8 nucleotides match TRBD2. With 1 base clipped from V and 4 bases from J, the junction kept 8 bases outside the gene matches. Germline V gene lookup returns CDR1 SGHVS and CDR2 FQNEAQ. The CDR3 is 16 residues long. CDR3 region: CASSLGGAGDSETQYF. CDR3 DNA: TGTGCCAGCAGCTTAGGGGGAGCGGGGGACTCAGAGACCCAGTACTTC.

This sequence joins TRBV11-2 and TRBJ1-2; D unresolved. In germline, CDR1 is SGHAT, CDR2 FQNNGV. V was trimmed by 5 bases and J by 8 bases, leaving 15 bases between them. This CDR3 has 13 residues. The CDR3 is CASSPDLIRGYTF. In DNA form, the CDR3 reads TGTGCCAGCAGCCCGGATCTGATCAGGGGCTACACCTTC. Based on the CDR3 plus reference TRBV11-2 and TRBJ1-2, the full variable domain is EAGVAQSPRYKIIEKRQSVAFWCNPISGHATLYWYQQILGQGPKLLIQFQNNGVVDDSQLPKDRFSAERLKGVDSTLKIQPAKLEDSAVYLCASSPDLIRGYTFGSGTRLTVV.

The genes are TRBV7-9 and TRBJ1-4; D uncertain. V lost 1 base, J lost 7 bases, and 13 bases lay in between. The V gene's germline CDR1 is SEHNR and CDR2 FQNEAQ (reference sequence). CDR3 size: 15 residues. CDR3: CASSLGGGGSEKLFF. CDR3 coding DNA: TGTGCCAGCAGCTTAGGAGGTGGAGGCAGTGAAAAACTGTTTTTT.

The chain joins TRBV6-1 to TRBJ1-2, with D maybe TRBD1 (6 bases). The V end was cut by 1 base, the J end by 4 bases, with 25 bases between. Per the germline V gene, CDR1 is MNHNS and CDR2 is SASEGT. The CDR3 runs to 19 residues. The CDR3 reads CASSEVTGINRVGAYGYTF. DNA of the CDR3: TGTGCCAGCAGTGAAGTTACCGGGATTAACAGGGTTGGAGCCTATGGCTACACCTTC.

The rearrangement joins TRBV7-9 to TRBJ1-5; 9 nucleotides align to TRBD1. The CDR3 covers 16 residues. The junction had 10 bases not matched to a gene; V was cut back by 5 bases and J by 5 bases. CDR1 and CDR2 (germline): SEHNR, FQNEAQ (reference sequence). CDR3 DNA: TGTGCCAGCAGCCCCGGGACAGGGAGAATGTATCAGCCCCAGCATTTT. This encodes CASSPGTGRMYQPQHF.

This chain uses TRBV6-5 with TRBJ1-1; no definite D call. The V end was cut by 0 bases, the J end by 4 bases, with 9 bases between. Germline CDR1 reads MNHEY; CDR2 reads SVGAGI. The CDR3 loop spans 14 amino acids. In DNA, the CDR3 is TGTGCCAGCAGTTACTCCAGGTATGGCACTGAAGCTTTCTTT. It encodes CASSYSRYGTEAFF.

The V gene is TRBV6-1, the J gene TRBJ2-7; D gene ambiguous. The germline V gene encodes CDR1 MNHNS and CDR2 SASEGT. This CDR3 spans 13 amino acids. V lost 8 bases, J lost 0 bases, and 11 bases lay in between. CDR3 sequence reads: CASAAESSYEQYF. The CDR3 nucleotides are TGTGCCAGCGCGGCGGAGAGCTCCTACGAGCAGTACTTC.

V gene TRBV6-6 combines with J gene TRBJ2-7, with D unclear. The CDR3 sequence is 11 residues long. Looked up from germline, CDR1 is MNHNY and CDR2 is SVGAGI (reference sequence). V lost 6 bases and J 1 base, leaving 4 bases between the germline ends. The CDR3 sequence: CASSPSYEQYF. The CDR3 region has the DNA TGTGCCAGCAGCCCATCCTACGAGCAGTACTTC.

The chain employs TRBV6-6 and TRBJ1-2; 11 positions match TRBD1. Trimming at V came to 0 bases and at J to 11 bases, leaving 5 bases not matched to a gene. Germline loops: CDR1 MNHNY, CDR2 SVGAGI (reference sequence). This CDR3 contains 14 residues. The CDR3 loop is CASSYSGTGGAYTF. CDR3 in DNA: TGTGCCAGCAGTTACTCCGGGACAGGGGGTGCGTACACCTTC.

Remarks on this clone: Other DNA sequences of this sample code for an identical CDR3. V gene TRBV6-5 combines with J gene TRBJ2-7; D gene uncertain. The CDR3 consists of 13 residues. The germline V gene has CDR1 MNHEY and CDR2 SVGAGI. Trimming stripped 6 bases from V and 2 bases from J, with 11 bases between. The chain's CDR3 is CASRRDNTYEQYF. The CDR3 coding sequence is TGTGCCAGCAGACGCGACAACACCTACGAGCAGTACTTC.

The V call is TRBV10-1, the J call TRBJ2-7; 7 bases agree with TRBD1. CDR3 size: 15 residues. In germline, CDR1 is WNHNN, CDR2 SYGVQD (reference sequence). V shed 3 bases and J 2 bases; nucleotides not matched to a gene: 7. The chain's CDR3 is CASSEQGDRAYEQYF. The DNA of the CDR3 is TGCGCCAGCAGTGAACAAGGTGACAGGGCCTACGAGCAGTACTTC.

V gene TRBV5-4 combines with J gene TRBJ1-1; D call uncertain. The CDR3 spans 15 residues. V lost 3 bases to trimming and J lost 5 bases, with 17 bases between them. Germline CDR1 and CDR2: SGHNT and YYREEE (reference sequence). The CDR3 nucleotides read TGTGCCAGCAGCTCAATGGACGCGGGGAGGACTGAAGCTTTCTTT. Its translation: CASSSMDAGRTEAFF.